Sequencing of this T cell receptor beta chain was carried out in a study of T cells in Graves' hyperthyroidism and ophthalmopathy. On the study more broadly: At initial diagnosis, before any treatment had begun, peripheral blood was obtained.

Disease duration was under 3 months in the ophthalmopathy patients, who also had a Clinical Activity Score of at least 3 and a NOSPECS grade of at least 4. Germline V gives CDR1 SGHKS, CDR2 YYEKEE (reference sequence). This CDR3 has 15 amino acids. Trimming at V came to 4 bases and at J to 7 bases, leaving 10 bases not matched to a gene. This clonotype was picked up many times. As yet, its antigen is unknown. Study-level results: Researchers report that a 13 V-J model separated ophthalmopathy from stable hyperthyroidism.

The source material, RNA transcripts, was used to amplify TCR beta CDR3 regions. Initially, a first-round RT-PCR of the TCR CDR3 employed the HTBI primer set. TCRdb called the multiplex PCR reads again in MiXCR, with one record for every CDR3 protein. Of about 250,000 distinct CDR3 sequences listed, almost 25% were seen once; the top ten hold around 32%. The genes are TRBV5-5 and TRBJ1-5; 8 bases agree with TRBD1. The sequenced material came from blood. The TCR comes from a woman aged 40 to 50 with Graves' ophthalmopathy. CDR3 DNA: TGTGCCAGCAGCAAAACAGGGGGTGCTTCCCAGCCCCAGCATTTT. Amino acid sequence: CASSKTGGASQPQHF.